This entry is about one T cell receptor (beta chain). This entry comes from a study of shared clonotypes between healthy human individuals. The table came from immunoSEQ multiplex PCR; TCRdb's copy has only in-frame clones and leaves some out. The sample has some 2.1 million clones; around 93% are singletons. The naive CD8 population came from CD45RO-negative cells selected for CCR7, without terminally differentiated effector memory CD45RA+ cells. In germline, CDR1 is GTSNPN, CDR2 SVGIG (reference sequence). V lost 7 bases to trimming and J lost 9 bases, with 22 bases between them. CDR3 length: 14 residues.

Source material: naive CD8+ T cells from PBMCs. This chain joins TRBV30 and TRBJ2-1, with D possibly being TRBD2 (7 bases). This TCR came from a man aged 18 to 30 in good health. Some clones in this sample may be carry-over from other donors' samples. The CDR3 DNA sequence: TGTGCCTCCACGTCTCTTTGGGGGGGCGGTGAGCAGTTCTTC. Translated, it gives CASTSLWGGGEQFF. Full variable domain (rest looked up from reference TRBV30 and TRBJ2-1): SQTIHQWPATLVQPVGSPLSLECTVEGTSNPNLYWYRQAAGRGLQLLFYSVGIGQISSEVPQNLSASRPQDRQFILSSKKLLLSDSGFYLCASTSLWGGGEQFFGPGTRLTVL.